A single T cell receptor beta chain is shown here with its context. The sample originates from a study of OX40 agonist ivuxolimab in advanced cancers. V trimming: 6 bases; J trimming: 2 bases; junction bases outside the gene matches: 7. Germline CDR1 and CDR2: MNHEY and SVGAGI. The CDR3 spans 14 residues. Measured with immunoSEQ multiplex PCR; TCRdb has only the in-frame clones, and not every one. The sample includes 70,000 or so clones, around 83% of them seen just once. The TCR comes from an adult with an advanced solid tumor such as melanoma, head and neck, liver or kidney cancer. The V gene is TRBV6-5, the J gene TRBJ2-7; 7 nucleotides agree with TRBD1. Sequenced material: CD4+ or CD8+ T cells sorted from blood, taken in a trial of the OX40 agonist ivuxolimab. The CDR3 region has the DNA TGTGCCAGCAGAATGACAGGGCCCCCCTACGAGCAGTACTTC. Translation gives CASRMTGPPYEQYF.